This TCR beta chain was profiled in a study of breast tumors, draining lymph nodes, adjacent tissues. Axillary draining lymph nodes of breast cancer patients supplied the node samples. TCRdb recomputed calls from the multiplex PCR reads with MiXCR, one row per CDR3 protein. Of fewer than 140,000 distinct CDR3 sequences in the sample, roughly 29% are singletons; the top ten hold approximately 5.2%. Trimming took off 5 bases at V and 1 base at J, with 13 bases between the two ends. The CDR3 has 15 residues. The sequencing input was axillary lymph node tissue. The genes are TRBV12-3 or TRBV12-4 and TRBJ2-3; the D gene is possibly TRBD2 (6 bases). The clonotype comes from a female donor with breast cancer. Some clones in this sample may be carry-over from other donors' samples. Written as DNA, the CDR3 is TGTGCCAGCAGTCCCCGGGTAGCGGGCACAGATACGCAGTATTTT. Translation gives CASSPRVAGTDTQYF.